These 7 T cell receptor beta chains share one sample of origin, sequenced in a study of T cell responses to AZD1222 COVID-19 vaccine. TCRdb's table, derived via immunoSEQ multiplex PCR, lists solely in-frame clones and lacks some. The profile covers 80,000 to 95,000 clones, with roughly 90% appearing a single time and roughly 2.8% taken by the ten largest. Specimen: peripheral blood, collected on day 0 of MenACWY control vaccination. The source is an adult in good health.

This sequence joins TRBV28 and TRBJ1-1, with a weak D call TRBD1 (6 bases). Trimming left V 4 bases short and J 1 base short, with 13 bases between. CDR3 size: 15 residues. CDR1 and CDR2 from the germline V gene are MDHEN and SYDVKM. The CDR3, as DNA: TGTGCCAGCAGTTCCTCTTTACAGGGGAACACTGAAGCTTTCTTT. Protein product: CASSSSLQGNTEAFF.

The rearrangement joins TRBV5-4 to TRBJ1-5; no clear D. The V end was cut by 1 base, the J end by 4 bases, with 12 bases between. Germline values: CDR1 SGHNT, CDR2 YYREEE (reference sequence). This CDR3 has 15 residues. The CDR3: CASSLFGSANQPQHF. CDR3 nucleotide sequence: TGTGCCAGCAGCTTGTTTGGCAGTGCTAATCAGCCCCAGCATTTT.

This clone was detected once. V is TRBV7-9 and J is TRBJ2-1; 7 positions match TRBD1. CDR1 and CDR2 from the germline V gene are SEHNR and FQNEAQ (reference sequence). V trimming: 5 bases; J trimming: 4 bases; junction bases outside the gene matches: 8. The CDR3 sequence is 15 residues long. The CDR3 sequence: CASSPDRVGYNEQFF. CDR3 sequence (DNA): TGTGCCAGCAGCCCTGACAGGGTAGGGTACAATGAGCAGTTCTTC.

This CDR3 reads CASSQALDNGETQYF. In DNA form, the CDR3 reads TGCGCCAGCAGCCAAGCCCTAGATAATGGCGAGACCCAGTACTTC. This chain links TRBV4-3 with TRBJ2-5; no definite D call. This CDR3 is 15 amino acids long. V was clipped by 1 base and J by 5 bases, with 14 bases between them. CDR1 and CDR2 (germline): LGHNA, YSLEER.

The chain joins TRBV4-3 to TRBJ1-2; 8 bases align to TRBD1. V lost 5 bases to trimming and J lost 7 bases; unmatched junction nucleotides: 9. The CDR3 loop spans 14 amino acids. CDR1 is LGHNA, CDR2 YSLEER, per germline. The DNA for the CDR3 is TGCGCCAGCAGCGTTAGCAGGGGGCAGAGTGGCTACACCTTC. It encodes CASSVSRGQSGYTF.

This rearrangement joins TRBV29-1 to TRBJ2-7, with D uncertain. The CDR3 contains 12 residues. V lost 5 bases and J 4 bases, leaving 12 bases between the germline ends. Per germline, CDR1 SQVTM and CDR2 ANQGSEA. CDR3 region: CSVSSLKYEQYF. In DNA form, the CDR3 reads TGCAGCGTTAGCTCTCTGAAGTACGAGCAGTACTTC.

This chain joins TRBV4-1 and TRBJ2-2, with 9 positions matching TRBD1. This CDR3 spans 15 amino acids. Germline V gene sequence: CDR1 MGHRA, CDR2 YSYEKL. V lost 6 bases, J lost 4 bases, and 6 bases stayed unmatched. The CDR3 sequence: CASSLGTGTTGELFF. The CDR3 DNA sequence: TGCGCCAGCAGTCTGGGGACAGGGACCACCGGGGAGCTGTTTTTT.